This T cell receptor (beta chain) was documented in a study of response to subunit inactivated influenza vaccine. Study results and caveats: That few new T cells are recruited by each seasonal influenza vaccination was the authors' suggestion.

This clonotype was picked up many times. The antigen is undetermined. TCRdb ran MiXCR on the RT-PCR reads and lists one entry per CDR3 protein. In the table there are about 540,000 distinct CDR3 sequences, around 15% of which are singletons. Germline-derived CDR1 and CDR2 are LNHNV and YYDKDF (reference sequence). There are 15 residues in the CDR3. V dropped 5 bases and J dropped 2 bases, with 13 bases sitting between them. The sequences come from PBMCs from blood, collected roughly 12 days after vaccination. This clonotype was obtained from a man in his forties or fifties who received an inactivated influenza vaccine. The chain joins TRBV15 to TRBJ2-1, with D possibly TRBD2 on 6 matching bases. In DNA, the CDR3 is TGTGCCACCAGCTCCCGGGGGAGTCCCTACAATGAGCAGTTCTTC. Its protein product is CATSSRGSPYNEQFF.